Each of the 11 T cell receptor beta chains below was sequenced from the same sample in a study of T cells expressing NK-cell markers (dated by TCRdb to the early 2020s). The library was generated by 5' RACE. The reads were generated on an Illumina HiSeq 2000. TCRdb reprocessed the reads and assigns one entry to each CDR3 protein sequence, leaving out DNA. The table of this sample itemizes around 550,000 distinct CDR3 sequences. Roughly 3.6% of the sample rests with the top ten. Sequences were obtained from blood T cells: a sorted CD56 or NKG2C T cell subset, CD4+ or CD8+ T cells, or bulk PBMC T cells (not recorded which). The receptors come from a man younger than 35 in good health. Donor details come from another sample of the same person, matched by shared clones.

The V call is TRBV7-8, the J call TRBJ2-5; TCRdb returns TRBD1, unconfirmable since there is no DNA. Germline V CDR1 and CDR2: SGHVS, FQNEAQ. This CDR3 has 13 amino acids. CDR3 protein: CASSRDGGETQYF.

The chain is built from TRBV6-5 and TRBJ2-1; lacking DNA, the TRBD2 call made by TCRdb goes unchecked. Germline assignment: CDR1 MNHEY and CDR2 SVGAGI. CDR3 size: 18 residues. The CDR3 region is CASSYSGGGRAVYNEQFF.

J is TRBJ2-1 and V is TRBV25-1; TCRdb reports TRBD2, a call that lacks DNA to check it against. The germline V gene has CDR1 MGHDK and CDR2 SYGVNS. The CDR3 loop spans 16 amino acids. The CDR3 region is CASTFGGKGSYNEQFF.

The CDR3 sequence: CSARDIAGTSYNEQFF. The V and J genes are TRBV20-1 and TRBJ2-1; TCRdb's D call, TRBD1, is unchecked because there is no DNA. Germline V gives CDR1 DFQATT, CDR2 SNEGSKA (reference sequence). The CDR3 consists of 16 residues.

The rearrangement uses TRBV7-8 and TRBJ2-1. Germline CDR1 SGHVS, CDR2 FQNEAQ. CDR3 length: 16 residues. This chain's CDR3 is CASSLDRRDSYNEQFF.

The chain links TRBV27 to TRBJ2-2; TCRdb indicates TRBD2, and absent DNA this call remains unverified. This CDR3 has 17 amino acids. Per germline, CDR1 MNHEY and CDR2 SMNVEV (reference sequence). CDR3 sequence reads: CASSPTSGRPWTGELFF.

CDR3 amino acids: CASRPQGLGYTF. The chain carries TRBV7-9 and TRBJ1-2; TCRdb outputs TRBD1, but without DNA this stays unchecked. This CDR3 is built from 12 residues. CDR1 SEHNR and CDR2 FQNEAQ come from the germline V gene (reference sequence).

The J gene is TRBJ1-5, the V gene TRBV7-2; TCRdb selects TRBD1, and the lack of DNA leaves this call unchecked. The CDR3 covers 15 residues. Germline V gene sequence: CDR1 SGHTA, CDR2 FQGNSA. This CDR3 reads CASSLAANRGQPQHF.

The chain employs TRBV5-1 and TRBJ2-1; TCRdb names TRBD2, which stays unverified in the absence of DNA. Germline-derived CDR1 and CDR2 are SGHRS and YFSETQ. This CDR3 has 16 residues. The CDR3 sequence: CASSLAQPGGRNEQFF.

Here the CDR3 reads CSVLWWGSGTGTFTEAFF. The genes are TRBV20-1 and TRBJ1-1; TCRdb returns TRBD1, unconfirmable since there is no DNA. Germline V CDR1 and CDR2: DFQATT, SNEGSKA (reference sequence). There are 18 residues in the CDR3.

The chain carries TRBV7-9 and TRBJ2-5; TCRdb reports TRBD1, a call that lacks DNA to check it against. This CDR3 is built from 14 residues. The germline V gene encodes CDR1 SEHNR and CDR2 FQNEAQ (reference sequence). CDR3 loop: CASSPPVETETQYF.